The present entry profiles one T cell receptor beta chain with its context. These data belong to a study of blood T cell repertoires in COVID-19. The data were produced by immunoSEQ multiplex PCR, yet TCRdb's version contains in-frame clones alone and is incomplete. The sample shows a few hundred thousand clones, more than 65% of them seen only once. The germline gives CDR1 LNHDA, CDR2 SQIVND (reference sequence). CDR3 length: 13 residues. Trimming took off 2 bases at V and 3 bases at J, with 6 bases between the two ends. The sequence was collected from a person between 65 and 79 years old with COVID-19, enrolled during active disease. Sequenced input: peripheral blood. This chain uses TRBV19 with TRBJ2-3, with D maybe TRBD1 (6 bases). Here the CDR3 reads CASSIRGTDTQYF. The CDR3 DNA reads TGTGCCAGTAGTATAAGGGGGACAGATACGCAGTATTTT.